The 24 T cell receptor beta chains given below trace back to one sample, sequenced in a study of T cell responses to AZD1222 COVID-19 vaccine. The data were produced by immunoSEQ multiplex PCR, yet TCRdb's version contains in-frame clones alone and is incomplete. The sample contains fewer than 110,000 clones, 91% of which appear only once. Material: peripheral blood, obtained on day 0 of AZD1222 vaccination. Receptor source: an adult in good health.

This clone has a handful of counts. V gene TRBV27 combines with J gene TRBJ2-7; D is possibly TRBD2 (6 bases). Deletions cut 5 bases from V and 0 bases from J, with 17 bases between. CDR3 length equals 16 residues. Per the germline V gene, CDR1 is MNHEY and CDR2 is SMNVEV (reference sequence). Here the CDR3 reads CASSPRGGTGSYEQYF. The DNA for the CDR3 is TGTGCCAGCAGTCCTAGAGGAGGGACGGGCTCCTACGAGCAGTACTTC.

V usage is TRBV27 and J usage is TRBJ1-2, with D perhaps TRBD1 (5 bases). Looked up from germline, CDR1 is MNHEY and CDR2 is SMNVEV (reference sequence). Trimming removed 3 bases from V and 6 bases from J, with 11 bases in between. The CDR3 runs 13 residues. The CDR3 loop reads CASSLTELHGYTF. CDR3 sequence (DNA): TGTGCCAGCAGTTTGACAGAACTACATGGCTACACCTTC.

The chain links TRBV28 to TRBJ2-2, with TRBD1 matching 10 bases. Germline loops: CDR1 MDHEN, CDR2 SYDVKM. V lost 2 bases, J lost 3 bases, and 3 bases stayed unmatched. CDR3 length: 16 amino acids. CDR3 coding DNA: TGTGCCAGCAGTTTAATGGACAGGGGGGACACCGGGGAGCTGTTTTTT. Protein product: CASSLMDRGDTGELFF. The full variable domain, with the rest looked up from reference TRBV28 and TRBJ2-2, is DVKVTQSSRYLVKRTGEKVFLECVQDMDHENMFWYRQDPGLGLRLIYFSYDVKMKEKGDIPEGYSVSREKKERFSLILESASTNQTSMYLCASSLMDRGDTGELFFGEGSRLTVL.

This clone was detected only once. The chain recombines TRBV5-6 with TRBJ2-2; D ambiguous. This CDR3 region has 15 residues. Germline V gene data show CDR1 as SGHDT and CDR2 as YYEEEE. Trimming shortened V by 3 bases and J by 0 bases, and 9 bases separated the two germline ends. Here the CDR3 reads CASSYMTSNTGELFF. CDR3 sequence (DNA): TGTGCCAGCAGCTATATGACATCGAACACCGGGGAGCTGTTTTTT.

The rearrangement joins TRBV27 to TRBJ2-7, with D possibly matching TRBD1 (6 bases). CDR3 length: 12 amino acids. Germline CDR1 is MNHEY and CDR2 is SMNVEV (reference sequence). With 6 bases removed from V and 4 bases from J, the gap between germline ends came to 10 bases. In nucleotides, the CDR3 is TGTGCCAGCAGCTTAACAGGGTACGAGCAGTACTTC. Translation: CASSLTGYEQYF.

V usage is TRBV19 and J usage is TRBJ2-2, with 10 bases lining up with TRBD1. V lost 10 bases to trimming and J lost 5 bases; unmatched junction nucleotides: 19. This CDR3 has 18 residues. The germline CDR1 and CDR2 sequences are LNHDA and SQIVND (reference sequence). For the CDR3, the DNA is TGTGCCACTCAAGGACAGGGGGGGAGCGGGATCGTGACCGGGGAGCTGTTTTTT. Protein product: CATQGQGGSGIVTGELFF.

V and J are TRBV15 and TRBJ1-4; D is undetermined. The CDR3 loop spans 11 amino acids. Deletions cut 6 bases from V and 2 bases from J, with 1 base between. Per germline, CDR1 LNHNV and CDR2 YYDKDF (reference sequence). CDR3 protein: CATRTNEKLFF. The DNA of the CDR3 is TGTGCCACCAGGACTAATGAAAAACTGTTTTTT. The variable domain in full, completed from reference TRBV15 and TRBJ1-4, reads DAMVIQNPRYQVTQFGKPVTLSCSQTLNHNVMYWYQQKSSQAPKLLFHYYDKDFNNEADTPDNFQSRRPNTSFCFLDIRSPGLGDTAMYLCATRTNEKLFFGSGTQLSVL.

V gene TRBV28 combines with J gene TRBJ2-3; tentative D call: TRBD2 (6 bases). V lost 10 bases and J lost 6, with 17 bases in between. CDR3 length: 13 amino acids. From germline, CDR1 is MDHEN and CDR2 SYDVKM. CDR3 loop: CATTGGGLDTQYF. In DNA, the CDR3 is TGTGCCACCACCGGGGGAGGTTTGGATACGCAGTATTTT. The variable domain in full, completed from reference TRBV28 and TRBJ2-3, reads DVKVTQSSRYLVKRTGEKVFLECVQDMDHENMFWYRQDPGLGLRLIYFSYDVKMKEKGDIPEGYSVSREKKERFSLILESASTNQTSMYLCATTGGGLDTQYFGPGTRLTVL.

The chain uses TRBV10-3 and TRBJ2-7, with 7 bases matching TRBD1. V trimming: 2 bases; J trimming: 0 bases; junction bases outside the gene matches: 4. Germline V gene lookup returns CDR1 ENHRY and CDR2 SYGVKD. CDR3 length: 15 residues. In DNA, the CDR3 is TGTGCCATCAGTGAGCCCGGACAGGTCTCCTACGAGCAGTACTTC. It translates to CAISEPGQVSYEQYF.

V and J are TRBV7-7 and TRBJ2-3; D unclear. Germline V lookup: CDR1 SSHAT, CDR2 FNYEAQ (reference sequence). The CDR3 is 15 residues long. V lost 2 bases and J 0 bases, leaving 9 bases between the germline ends. The CDR3 loop is CASSLIGRSTDTQYF. DNA for the CDR3: TGTGCCAGCAGCTTAATCGGGCGCAGCACAGATACGCAGTATTTT.

This chain links TRBV7-9 with TRBJ2-3, with unresolved D. The CDR3 is 12 amino acids. V lost 1 base, J lost 7 bases, and 6 bases lay in between. CDR1 is SEHNR and CDR2 is FQNEAQ in the germline V gene (reference sequence). As DNA, the CDR3 is TGTGCCAGCAGCTTAGAAGTCCATACGCAGTATTTT. It yields the protein CASSLEVHTQYF.

The chain uses TRBV18 and TRBJ1-1, with a possible D match to TRBD1 (6 bases). V was trimmed by 1 base and J by 5 bases, leaving 17 bases between them. The CDR3 is 16 residues long. CDR1 is KGHSH, CDR2 LQKENI, per germline. CDR3 in amino acids: CASSPRLQGGQTEAFF. CDR3 bases: TGTGCCAGCTCACCACGATTACAGGGAGGGCAAACTGAAGCTTTCTTT.

The rearrangement joins TRBV30 to TRBJ2-7; the D gene is possibly TRBD2 (5 bases). With 0 bases removed from V and 0 bases from J, the gap between germline ends came to 9 bases. The CDR3 is 14 amino acids. Germline-derived CDR1 and CDR2 are GTSNPN and SVGIG (reference sequence). Written as DNA, the CDR3 is TGTGCCTGGAGTGTGAGGAGGAGCTCCTACGAGCAGTACTTC. Protein product: CAWSVRRSSYEQYF.

The V and J genes are TRBV7-8 and TRBJ1-1, with TRBD1 as a possible D gene (6 bases). Per germline, CDR1 SGHVS and CDR2 FQNEAQ. V lost 3 bases to trimming and J lost 11 bases, with 13 bases between them. The length of the CDR3 is 12 residues. The CDR3 is CASSFMDRRAFF. Here the CDR3 DNA reads TGTGCCAGCAGCTTCATGGACAGACGGGCTTTCTTT.

The genes are TRBV3-1 (or the pseudogene TRBV3-2) and TRBJ2-1; 13 nucleotides agree with TRBD2. The CDR3 is 16 amino acids. From germline, CDR1 is LGHDT and CDR2 YNNKEL (reference sequence). J was trimmed by 10 bases and V by 1 base; bases with no gene match: 7. As DNA, the CDR3 is TGTGCCAGCAGCCAAGGACTAGCGGGGGGCCGGGTCGAGCAGTTCTTC. It is translated as CASSQGLAGGRVEQFF.

The chain is built from TRBV11-1 and TRBJ1-2; possible D gene TRBD1, 5 bases. This CDR3 comprises 14 residues. The ends were cut back, 4 bases at V and 2 bases at J, with 11 bases in the middle. CDR1 is SGHAT and CDR2 is FQDESV in the germline V gene (reference sequence). The CDR3 sequence: CASSSDQGNYGYTF. The CDR3, as DNA: TGTGCCAGCAGCTCCGACCAGGGAAACTATGGCTACACCTTC.

The chain couples TRBV19 to TRBJ2-3, with TRBD1 matching 8 bases. Germline V CDR1 and CDR2: LNHDA, SQIVND (reference sequence). V lost 4 bases and J lost 2; bases outside the gene matches: 8. The CDR3 sequence is 16 residues long. This chain's CDR3 is CASSRSTGGHTDTQYF. CDR3 sequence (DNA): TGTGCCAGTAGTAGGAGCACAGGGGGACACACAGATACGCAGTATTTT.

V is TRBV5-1 and J is TRBJ2-1, with D perhaps matching TRBD2 (5 bases). Per germline, CDR1 SGHRS and CDR2 YFSETQ. Trimming cost V 3 bases and J 10 bases, with 14 bases left between them. This CDR3 has 13 amino acids. CDR3 nucleotides: TGCGCCAGCAGCTCCCTAGCAGATGGAGAGCAGTTCTTC. This sequence encodes CASSSLADGEQFF.

The V call is TRBV5-4, the J call TRBJ2-7; a weak D match, TRBD1 (5 bases). The CDR3 sequence is 16 residues long. Trimming removed 1 base from V and 3 bases from J, with 17 bases in between. CDR1 is SGHNT, CDR2 YYREEE, per germline (reference sequence). The CDR3 here is CASSLKGPSLLYEQYF. The CDR3, as DNA: TGTGCCAGCAGCTTGAAGGGGCCCTCCCTCCTCTACGAGCAGTACTTC.

This sequence joins TRBV9 and TRBJ1-1, with 11 bases aligning to TRBD1. The germline V gene has CDR1 SGDLS and CDR2 YYNGEE. This CDR3 spans 15 amino acids. V shed 3 bases, J shed 3 bases, and the junction held 4 bases outside the gene matches. The CDR3 protein is CASSGGTGGHTEAFF. The CDR3 DNA reads as TGTGCCAGCAGCGGAGGGACAGGGGGGCACACTGAAGCTTTCTTT. The whole variable domain, remainder taken from reference TRBV9 and TRBJ1-1, is DSGVTQTPKHLITATGQRVTLRCSPRSGDLSVYWYQQSLDQGLQFLIQYYNGEERAKGNILERFSAQQFPDLHSELNLSSLELGDSALYFCASSGGTGGHTEAFFGQGTRLTVV.

This rearrangement joins TRBV19 to TRBJ2-1; 9 bases map to TRBD1. V gave up 3 bases and J gave up 3 bases; unmatched junction bases: 6. The length of the CDR3 is 16 residues. Germline lookup yields CDR1 LNHDA and CDR2 SQIVND (reference sequence). CDR3 in DNA: TGTGCCAGTAGTATTGGGACAGGGCAGCTCTACAATGAGCAGTTCTTC. Translating it yields CASSIGTGQLYNEQFF.

The chain has TRBV7-8 and TRBJ1-6; 9 nucleotides match TRBD1. The CDR3 runs to 13 residues. Trimming removed 5 bases from V and 8 bases from J; junction bases left unmatched: 1. Germline CDR1 is SGHVS and CDR2 is FQNEAQ. In nucleotides, the CDR3 is TGTGCCAGCAGCCGGACAGGGGATTCACCCCTCCACTTT. It yields the protein CASSRTGDSPLHF.

In regard to this clone: The germline gene is not matched at one end of the junction; a read error may be the cause. The CDR3 loop is CASREAGKQYF. The CDR3 coding sequence is TGTGCCAGCAGGGAAGCGGGAAAGCAGTACTTC. V is TRBV2 and J is TRBJ2-7, with 7 bases matching TRBD2. Germline V gene sequence: CDR1 SNHLY, CDR2 FYNNEI. The CDR3 has 11 amino acids.

This chain connects TRBV7-9 to TRBJ1-1, with D hard to call. Germline V CDR1 and CDR2: SEHNR, FQNEAQ (reference sequence). This CDR3 region has 13 residues. The ends were cut back, 2 bases at V and 4 bases at J, with 8 bases in the middle. As DNA, the CDR3 is TGTGCCAGCAGCTTAATTTTGGTCACTGAAGCTTTCTTT. Translation: CASSLILVTEAFF.